This TCR beta chain was sequenced in a study of CD8+ T cells in alopecia areata. Study-level background: Patients received oral tofacitinib, 5 to 10 mg twice daily, for moderate-to-severe alopecia areata. Whole-study findings and limits: Lesional scalp, notably in alopecia totalis/universalis, had clonality above that of normal scalp. Patients displayed less clarity in TCR sharing than mice, a finding possibly related to HLA.

It was cDNA, reverse transcribed from extracted RNA, that served as the sequencing template. Generated by immunoSEQ multiplex PCR, the TCRdb table keeps only in-frame clones and is missing some. The sample includes over 150,000 clones, roughly 60% of them seen just once. This clone was recorded a few times. Its antigen remains unknown. V trimming: 0 bases; J trimming: 6 bases; junction bases outside the gene matches: 7. The CDR3 loop spans 16 amino acids. CDR1 is LGHNA and CDR2 is YSLEER in the germline V gene. The rearrangement uses TRBV4-3 and TRBJ2-1; 8 bases match TRBD1. This sample comprised CD4+ T cells sorted from blood, obtained at week 0. The TCR comes from a human donor with alopecia areata. The CDR3 is CASSQDWDRSTNEQFF. CDR3 nucleotide sequence: TGCGCCAGCAGCCAAGATTGGGACAGGAGCACCAATGAGCAGTTCTTC.